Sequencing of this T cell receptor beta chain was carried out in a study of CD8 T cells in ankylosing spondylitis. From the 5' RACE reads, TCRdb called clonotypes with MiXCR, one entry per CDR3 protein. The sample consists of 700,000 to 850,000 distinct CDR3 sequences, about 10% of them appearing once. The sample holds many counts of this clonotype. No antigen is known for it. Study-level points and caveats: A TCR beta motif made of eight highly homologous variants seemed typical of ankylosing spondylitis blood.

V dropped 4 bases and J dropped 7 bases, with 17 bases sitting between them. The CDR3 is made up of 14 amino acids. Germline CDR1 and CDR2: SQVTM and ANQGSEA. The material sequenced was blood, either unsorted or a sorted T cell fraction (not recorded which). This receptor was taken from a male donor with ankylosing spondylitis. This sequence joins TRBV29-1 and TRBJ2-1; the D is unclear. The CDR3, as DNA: TGCAGCGTTGCCCTTATGTCGAGGTTGAATGAGCAGTTCTTC. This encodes CSVALMSRLNEQFF.